The rows below give T cell receptor beta chains drawn from one sample of a study of T cells in Graves' hyperthyroidism and ophthalmopathy. TCRdb re-analysed the multiplex PCR reads in MiXCR, keeping a single row per CDR3 protein. The sample contains hundreds of thousands of distinct CDR3 sequences, about 15% of which appear only once. Sequenced sample: blood. These receptors came from a woman aged 30 to 39 with Graves' hyperthyroidism that later progressed to Graves' ophthalmopathy. CDR3s include the opening cysteine and the closing phenylalanine or tryptophan. The D gene is left open where the match is weak. Only some rows state a clone size, as once, few, many or a class for expanded clones.

TRBV7-9	-	-	TRBJ2-7	CASSWVGPAYEQYF	TGTGCCAGCAGCTGGGTAGGCCCGGCCTACGAGCAGTACTTC
TRBV11-2	many	-	TRBJ2-7	CASSSIGGGRDGYEQYF	TGTGCCAGCAGCTCCATCGGTGGTGGACGGGATGGCTACGAGCAGTACTTC
TRBV27	many	-	TRBJ2-3	CASSRLDSTDTQYF	TGTGCCAGCAGTCGGCTGGACAGCACAGATACGCAGTATTTT
TRBV7-9	many	TRBD1	TRBJ1-1	CASSLTGESTEAFF	TGTGCCAGCAGCTTAACAGGGGAGAGCACTGAAGCTTTCTTT
TRBV6-2/TRBV6-3	few	-	TRBJ1-5	CASRLGAVGNQPQHF	TGTGCCAGCAGACTAGGGGCAGTTGGCAATCAGCCCCAGCATTTT
TRBV3-2	few	-	TRBJ2-7	CASSPLRGQEPLRAYF	TGTGCCAGCAGTCCCCTTAGGGGACAGGAACCCCTACGAGCCTACTTC
TRBV2	many	TRBD1	TRBJ1-1	CASSGQGADTEAFF	TGTGCCAGCAGTGGACAGGGGGCGGACACTGAAGCTTTCTTT
TRBV5-4	few	-	TRBJ1-2	CASSDRDRNNYGYTF	TGTGCCAGCAGCGACCGGGACCGCAATAACTATGGCTACACCTTC
TRBV7-9	many	-	TRBJ2-7	CASSLEVEQYF	TGTGCCAGCAGCTTAGAGGTTGAGCAGTACTTC
TRBV5-1	many	-	TRBJ2-3	CASSSGEATDTQYF	TGCGCCAGCAGCTCGGGAGAGGCCACAGATACGCAGTATTTT
TRBV3-1	few	TRBD2	TRBJ2-1	CASSKSTSGPYNEQFF	TGTGCCAGCAGCAAAAGCACTAGCGGACCGTACAATGAGCAGTTCTTC
TRBV27	many	-	TRBJ2-7	CASSFRGGEQYF	TGTGCCAGCAGTTTCAGAGGGGGCGAGCAGTACTTC
TRBV7-2	-	TRBD2	TRBJ2-7	CASIGGGLVDEQYF	TGTGCCAGCATCGGGGGGGGACTTGTCGACGAGCAGTACTTC
TRBV30	many	TRBD1	TRBJ1-2	CAWGTGPYDRGLEGYTF	TGTGCCTGGGGAACCGGCCCATATGACAGGGGATTAGAAGGCTACACCTTC
TRBV5-5	many	-	TRBJ2-7	CASSQDGYEQYF	TGTGCCAGCAGCCAGGACGGCTACGAGCAGTACTTC
TRBV28	many	TRBD1	TRBJ1-6	CASSSSTGVASPLHF	TGTGCCAGCAGTTCGTCGACAGGGGTAGCTTCACCCCTCCACTTT
TRBV15	-	TRBD1	TRBJ2-4	CATSRSQGALNIQYF	TGTGCCACCAGCAGATCACAGGGGGCACTGAACATTCAGTACTTC
TRBV2	many	TRBD2	TRBJ2-3	CASSAALAGERVYTDTQYF	TGTGCCAGCAGTGCCGCTCTAGCGGGAGAGAGGGTTTACACAGATACGCAGTATTTT
TRBV25-1	-	-	TRBJ1-3	CASRWGGAGNTIYF	TGTGCCAGCCGATGGGGGGGGGCTGGAAACACCATATATTTT
TRBV20-1	many	-	TRBJ1-1	CSARPPYTEAFF	TGCAGTGCTAGACCCCCATACACTGAAGCTTTCTTT
TRBV24-1	many	-	TRBJ1-1	CATSVTGNTEAFF	TGTGCCACCAGTGTCACAGGGAACACTGAAGCTTTCTTT
TRBV11-2	many	-	TRBJ2-7	CASSLAGTSLYEQYF	TGTGCCAGCAGCTTAGCTGGGACAAGTCTCTACGAGCAGTACTTC
TRBV15	many	-	TRBJ2-2	CATSRVGRDVTGELFF	TGTGCCACCAGCAGAGTGGGAAGGGATGTTACCGGGGAGCTGTTTTTT
TRBV7-2	many	-	TRBJ2-7	CASSPRDFSSYEQYF	TGTGCCAGCAGCCCGCGGGACTTTAGCTCCTACGAGCAGTACTTC
TRBV6-6	-	-	TRBJ1-1	CASSYRGELATEAFF	TGTGCCAGCAGTTACAGGGGGGAGTTGGCCACTGAAGCTTTCTTT
TRBV30	many	-	TRBJ1-1	CAWSLGGLGAFF	TGTGCCTGGAGTCTTGGGGGCCTCGGGGCTTTCTTT
TRBV4-2	few	TRBD2	TRBJ2-2	CASSQALAGGPGTGELFF	TGTGCCAGCAGCCAGGCCTTAGCGGGAGGGCCTGGTACCGGGGAGCTGTTTTTT
TRBV20-1	few	-	TRBJ2-1	CSARDTSAGHYNEQFF	TGCAGTGCTAGAGATACTTCGGCGGGACACTACAATGAGCAGTTCTTC
TRBV30	-	-	TRBJ1-1	CAWRRAGFNTEAFF	TGTGCCTGGAGACGGGCGGGGTTCAACACTGAAGCTTTCTTT
TRBV27	many	-	TRBJ1-6	CASSLGFGGAVSPLHF	TGTGCCAGCAGTTTAGGGTTCGGGGGGGCCGTCTCACCCCTCCACTTT
TRBV15	many	TRBD2	TRBJ2-1	CATSRDLSSGYNEQFF	TGTGCCACCAGCAGAGATCTTTCTAGCGGCTACAATGAGCAGTTCTTC